The 3 T cell receptor beta chains given below trace back to one sample, sequenced in a study of T cell responses to AZD1222 COVID-19 vaccine. Assay used: immunoSEQ multiplex PCR; TCRdb lists only in-frame clones, some missing. This table has about 130,000 clones, over 75% appearing once. Sequenced here: peripheral blood, sampled 28 days after the second AZD1222 dose. These receptors all stem from an adult who received the AZD1222 COVID-19 vaccine.

The chain joins TRBV19 to TRBJ1-1; no clear D. Germline CDR1 is LNHDA and CDR2 is SQIVND (reference sequence). Trimming cost V 1 base and J 3 bases, with 6 bases left between them. The CDR3 has 13 residues. In DNA, the CDR3 is TGTGCCAGTAGTATAGGCGGCGACACTGAAGCTTTCTTT. Its protein is CASSIGGDTEAFF.

V is TRBV5-6 and J is TRBJ2-5; D is uncertain. The CDR3 consists of 12 residues. From germline, CDR1 is SGHDT and CDR2 YYEEEE. Between the trimmed V and J ends, which lost 2 bases and 5 bases, there was a span of 7 bases. In nucleotides, the CDR3 is TGTGCCAGCAGCTTTCAGGTTGAGACCCAGTACTTC. It encodes CASSFQVETQYF.

The chain carries TRBV7-3 and TRBJ2-1; tentatively, D is TRBD1 (5 bases). The length of the CDR3 is 14 residues. Between the trimmed V and J ends, which lost 5 bases and 2 bases, there was a span of 10 bases. Germline V gene sequence: CDR1 SGHTA, CDR2 FQGTGA. This CDR3 is CASSAGHAYNEQFF. Written as DNA, the CDR3 is TGTGCCAGCAGCGCCGGACATGCCTACAATGAGCAGTTCTTC. Looking up the rest from reference TRBV7-3 and TRBJ2-1 gives the full variable domain: GAGVSQTPSNKVTEKGKYVELRCDPISGHTALYWYRQSLGQGPEFLIYFQGTGAADDSGLPNDRFFAVRPEGSVSTLKIQRTERGDSAVYLCASSAGHAYNEQFFGPGTRLTVL.